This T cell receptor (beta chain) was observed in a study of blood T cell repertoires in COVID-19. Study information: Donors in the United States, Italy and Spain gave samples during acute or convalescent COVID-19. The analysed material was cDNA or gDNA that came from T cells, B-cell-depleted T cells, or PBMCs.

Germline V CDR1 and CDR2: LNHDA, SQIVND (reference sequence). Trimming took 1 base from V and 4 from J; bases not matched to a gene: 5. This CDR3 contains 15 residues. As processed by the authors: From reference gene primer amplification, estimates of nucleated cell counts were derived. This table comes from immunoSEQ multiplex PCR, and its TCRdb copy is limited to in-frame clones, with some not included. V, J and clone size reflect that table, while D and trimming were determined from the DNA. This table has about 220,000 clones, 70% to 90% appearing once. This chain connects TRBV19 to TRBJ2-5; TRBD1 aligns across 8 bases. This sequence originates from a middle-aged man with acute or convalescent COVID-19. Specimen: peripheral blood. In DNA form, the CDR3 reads TGTGCCAGTAGTATAGGACAGGGGAAAGGAGAGACCCAGTACTTC. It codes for CASSIGQGKGETQYF.